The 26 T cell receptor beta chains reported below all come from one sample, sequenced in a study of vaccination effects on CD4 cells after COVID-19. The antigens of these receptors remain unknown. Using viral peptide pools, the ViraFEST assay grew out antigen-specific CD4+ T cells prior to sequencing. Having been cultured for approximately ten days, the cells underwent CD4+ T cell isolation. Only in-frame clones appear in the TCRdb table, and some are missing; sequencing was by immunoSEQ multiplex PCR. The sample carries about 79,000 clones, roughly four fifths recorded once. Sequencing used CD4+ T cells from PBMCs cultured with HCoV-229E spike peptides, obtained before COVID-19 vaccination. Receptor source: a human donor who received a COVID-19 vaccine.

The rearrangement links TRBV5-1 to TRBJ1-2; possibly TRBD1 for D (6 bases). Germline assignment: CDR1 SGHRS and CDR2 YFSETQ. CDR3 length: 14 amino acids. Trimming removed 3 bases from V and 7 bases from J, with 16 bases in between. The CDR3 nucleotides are TGCGCCAGCAGCTCGCGAGGAATGACAGGTGGCTACACCTTC. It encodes CASSSRGMTGGYTF.

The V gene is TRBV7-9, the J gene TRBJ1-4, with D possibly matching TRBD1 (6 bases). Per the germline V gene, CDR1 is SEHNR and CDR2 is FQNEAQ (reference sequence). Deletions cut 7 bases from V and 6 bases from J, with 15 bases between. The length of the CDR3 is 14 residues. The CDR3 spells CASIPGGGYEKLFF. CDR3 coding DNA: TGTGCCAGCATCCCCGGGGGCGGATATGAAAAACTGTTTTTT.

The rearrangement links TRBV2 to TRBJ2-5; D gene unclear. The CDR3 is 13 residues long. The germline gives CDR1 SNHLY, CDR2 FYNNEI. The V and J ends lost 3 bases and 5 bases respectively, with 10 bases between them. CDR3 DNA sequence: TGTGCCAGCAGTGATAGGTTTGCGGAGACCCAGTACTTC. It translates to CASSDRFAETQYF.

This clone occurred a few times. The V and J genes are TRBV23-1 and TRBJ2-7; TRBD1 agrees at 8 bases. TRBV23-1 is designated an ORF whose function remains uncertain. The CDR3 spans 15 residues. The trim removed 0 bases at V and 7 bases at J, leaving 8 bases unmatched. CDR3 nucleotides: TGCGCCAGCAGTCAATCAAGCCAGGGGGCGAGGGAGCAGTACGTC. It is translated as CASSQSSQGAREQYV.

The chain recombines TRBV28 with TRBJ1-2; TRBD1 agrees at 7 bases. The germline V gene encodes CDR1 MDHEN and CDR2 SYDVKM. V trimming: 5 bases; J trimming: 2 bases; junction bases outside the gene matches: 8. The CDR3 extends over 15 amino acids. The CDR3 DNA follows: TGTGCCAGCAGTACCGCAGGGGGGACAAACTATGGCTACACCTTC. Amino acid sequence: CASSTAGGTNYGYTF.

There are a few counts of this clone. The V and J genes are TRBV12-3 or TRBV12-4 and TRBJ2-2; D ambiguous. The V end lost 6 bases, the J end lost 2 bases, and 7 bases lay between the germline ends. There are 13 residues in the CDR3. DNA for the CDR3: TGTGCCAGCAGCCCCCAAAACACCGGGGAGCTGTTTTTT. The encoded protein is CASSPQNTGELFF.

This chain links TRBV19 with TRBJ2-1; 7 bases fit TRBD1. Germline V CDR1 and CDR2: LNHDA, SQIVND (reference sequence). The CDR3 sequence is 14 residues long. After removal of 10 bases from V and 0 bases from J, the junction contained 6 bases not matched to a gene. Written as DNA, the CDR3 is TGTGCCACCGGGACAGTCTCCTCCTACAATGAGCAGTTCTTC. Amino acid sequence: CATGTVSSYNEQFF.

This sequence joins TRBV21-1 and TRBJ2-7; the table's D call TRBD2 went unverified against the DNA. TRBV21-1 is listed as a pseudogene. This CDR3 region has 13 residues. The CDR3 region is CATLADSSYEQYV. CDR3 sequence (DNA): TGTGCCACCCTAGCGGATAGCTCCTACGAGCAGTACGTC.

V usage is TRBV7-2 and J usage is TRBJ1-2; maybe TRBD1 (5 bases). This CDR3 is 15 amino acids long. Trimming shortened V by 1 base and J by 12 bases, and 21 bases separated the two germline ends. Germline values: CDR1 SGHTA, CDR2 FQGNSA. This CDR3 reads CASSLGLSSMRGHTF. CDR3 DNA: TGTGCCAGCAGCTTAGGCCTCAGTTCTATGAGGGGACACACCTTC.

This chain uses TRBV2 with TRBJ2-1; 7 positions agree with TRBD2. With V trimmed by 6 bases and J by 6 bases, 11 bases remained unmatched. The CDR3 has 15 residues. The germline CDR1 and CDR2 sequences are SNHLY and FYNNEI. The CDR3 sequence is CASRGSGTGGNEQFF. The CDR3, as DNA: TGTGCCAGCAGGGGTTCCGGGACGGGAGGCAATGAGCAGTTCTTC.

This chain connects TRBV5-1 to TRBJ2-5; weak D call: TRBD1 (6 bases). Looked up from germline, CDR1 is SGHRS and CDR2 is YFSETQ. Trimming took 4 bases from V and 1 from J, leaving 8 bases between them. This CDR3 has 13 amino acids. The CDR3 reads CASSQGIQETQYF. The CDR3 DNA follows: TGCGCCAGCAGCCAGGGGATCCAAGAGACCCAGTACTTC. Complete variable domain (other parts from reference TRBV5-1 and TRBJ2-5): KAGVTQTPRYLIKTRGQQVTLSCSPISGHRSVSWYQQTPGQGLQFLFEYFSETQRNKGNFPGRFSGRQFSNSRSEMNVSTLELGDSALYLCASSQGIQETQYFGPGTRLLVL.

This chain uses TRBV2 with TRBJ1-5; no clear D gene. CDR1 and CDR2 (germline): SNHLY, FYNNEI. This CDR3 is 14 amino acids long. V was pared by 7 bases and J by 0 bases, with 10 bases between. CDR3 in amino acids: CASTETDSNQPQHF. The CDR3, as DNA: TGTGCCAGCACCGAAACAGATAGCAATCAGCCCCAGCATTTT.

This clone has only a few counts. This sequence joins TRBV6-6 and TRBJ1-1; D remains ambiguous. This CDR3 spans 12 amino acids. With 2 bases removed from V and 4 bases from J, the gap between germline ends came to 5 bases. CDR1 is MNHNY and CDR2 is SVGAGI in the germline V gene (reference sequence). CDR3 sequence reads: CASSYRRTEAFF. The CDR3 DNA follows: TGTGCCAGCAGTTACCGGCGCACTGAAGCTTTCTTT.

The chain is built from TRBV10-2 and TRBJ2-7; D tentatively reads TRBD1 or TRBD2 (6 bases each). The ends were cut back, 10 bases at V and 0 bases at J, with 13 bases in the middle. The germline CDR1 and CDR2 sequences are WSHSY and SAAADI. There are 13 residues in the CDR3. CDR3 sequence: CATRGGSSYEQYV. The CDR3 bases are TGCGCCACTAGAGGGGGGAGCTCCTACGAGCAGTACGTC.

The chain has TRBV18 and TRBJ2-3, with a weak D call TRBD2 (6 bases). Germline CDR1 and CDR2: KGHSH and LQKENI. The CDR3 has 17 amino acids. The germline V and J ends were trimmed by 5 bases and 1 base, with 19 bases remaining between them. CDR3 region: CASSTRRDLIRTDTQYF. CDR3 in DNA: TGTGCCAGCTCAACCAGGAGGGACCTAATACGCACAGATACGCAGTATTTT.

CDR3 loop: CASSQDRGLPKETQYF. As DNA, the CDR3 is TGTGCCAGCAGCCAAGATAGGGGACTACCTAAAGAGACCCAGTACTTC. The gene calls are TRBV3-1 (or the pseudogene TRBV3-2) and TRBJ2-5, with TRBD2 identical over 7 bases. Per germline, CDR1 LGHDT and CDR2 YNNKEL (reference sequence). V trimming: 0 bases; J trimming: 3 bases; junction bases outside the gene matches: 7. This CDR3 is 16 amino acids long.

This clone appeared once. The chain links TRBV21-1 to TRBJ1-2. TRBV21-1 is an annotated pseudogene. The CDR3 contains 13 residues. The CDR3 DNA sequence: TGTGCCAGCAGCCCGGGACGGCTTGCTGGCTACACCTTC. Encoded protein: CASSPGRLAGYTF.

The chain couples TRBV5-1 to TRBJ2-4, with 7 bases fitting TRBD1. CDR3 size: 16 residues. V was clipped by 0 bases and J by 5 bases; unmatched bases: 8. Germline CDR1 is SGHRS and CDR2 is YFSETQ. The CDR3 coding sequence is TGCGCCAGCAGCTTGGCGACAGGGAGTGCGCAAAACATTCAGTACTTC. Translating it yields CASSLATGSAQNIQYF. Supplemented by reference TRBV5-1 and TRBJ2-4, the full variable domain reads KAGVTQTPRYLIKTRGQQVTLSCSPISGHRSVSWYQQTPGQGLQFLFEYFSETQRNKGNFPGRFSGRQFSNSRSEMNVSTLELGDSALYLCASSLATGSAQNIQYFGAGTRLSVL.

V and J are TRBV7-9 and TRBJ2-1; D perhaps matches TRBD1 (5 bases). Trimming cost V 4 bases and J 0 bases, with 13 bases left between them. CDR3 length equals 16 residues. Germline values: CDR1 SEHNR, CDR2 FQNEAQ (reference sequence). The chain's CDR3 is CASSSFETVSYNEQFF. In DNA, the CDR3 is TGTGCCAGCAGCTCATTTGAGACAGTCTCCTACAATGAGCAGTTCTTC.

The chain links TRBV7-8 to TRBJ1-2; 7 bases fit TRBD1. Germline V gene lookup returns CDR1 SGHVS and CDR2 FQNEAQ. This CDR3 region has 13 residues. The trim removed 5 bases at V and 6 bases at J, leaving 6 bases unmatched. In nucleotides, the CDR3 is TGTGCCAGCAGCCTAACAGGGGTCAATGGCTACACCTTC. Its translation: CASSLTGVNGYTF.

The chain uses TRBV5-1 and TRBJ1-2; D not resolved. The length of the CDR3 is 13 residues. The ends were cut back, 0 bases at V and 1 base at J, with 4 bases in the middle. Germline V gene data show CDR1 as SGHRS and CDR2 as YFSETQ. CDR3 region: CASSLDSNYGYTF. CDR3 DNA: TGCGCCAGCAGCTTGGACAGTAACTATGGCTACACCTTC.

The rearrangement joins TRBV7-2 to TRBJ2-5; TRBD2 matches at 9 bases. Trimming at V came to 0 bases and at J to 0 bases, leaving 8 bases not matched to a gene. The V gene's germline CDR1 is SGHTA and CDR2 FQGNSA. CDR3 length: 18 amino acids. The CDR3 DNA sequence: TGTGCCAGCAGCTTAGCGAGTAGCGGGGGCCCGTACCAAGAGACCCAGTACTTC. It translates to CASSLASSGGPYQETQYF.

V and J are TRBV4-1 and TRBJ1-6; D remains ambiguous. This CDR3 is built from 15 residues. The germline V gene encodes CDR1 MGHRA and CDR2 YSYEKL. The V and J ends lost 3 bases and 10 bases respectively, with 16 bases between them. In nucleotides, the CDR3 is TGCGCCAGCAGCCAGACCGTACTGTCATCCTCACCCCTCCACTTT. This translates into CASSQTVLSSSPLHF.

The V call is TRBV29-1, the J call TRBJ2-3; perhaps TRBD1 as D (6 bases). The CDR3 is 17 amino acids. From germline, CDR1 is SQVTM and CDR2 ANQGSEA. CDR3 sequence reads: CAAGGPGRRYPTDTQYF. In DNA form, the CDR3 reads TGCGCTGCTGGGGGCCCGGGACGGCGTTATCCCACAGATACGCAGTATTTT.

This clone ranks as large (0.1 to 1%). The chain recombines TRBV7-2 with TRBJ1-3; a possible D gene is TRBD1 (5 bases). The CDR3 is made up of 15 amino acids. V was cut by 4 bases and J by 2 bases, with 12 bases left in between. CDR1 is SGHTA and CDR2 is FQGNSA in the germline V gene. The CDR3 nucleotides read TGTGCCAGCAGCTCCTACCTGGACACTGGAAACACCATATATTTT. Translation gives CASSSYLDTGNTIYF.

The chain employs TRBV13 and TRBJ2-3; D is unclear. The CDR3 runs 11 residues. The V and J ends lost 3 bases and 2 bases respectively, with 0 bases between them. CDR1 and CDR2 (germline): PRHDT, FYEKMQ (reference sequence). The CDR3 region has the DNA TGTGCCAGCAGCTTCACAGATACGCAGTATTTT. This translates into CASSFTDTQYF.